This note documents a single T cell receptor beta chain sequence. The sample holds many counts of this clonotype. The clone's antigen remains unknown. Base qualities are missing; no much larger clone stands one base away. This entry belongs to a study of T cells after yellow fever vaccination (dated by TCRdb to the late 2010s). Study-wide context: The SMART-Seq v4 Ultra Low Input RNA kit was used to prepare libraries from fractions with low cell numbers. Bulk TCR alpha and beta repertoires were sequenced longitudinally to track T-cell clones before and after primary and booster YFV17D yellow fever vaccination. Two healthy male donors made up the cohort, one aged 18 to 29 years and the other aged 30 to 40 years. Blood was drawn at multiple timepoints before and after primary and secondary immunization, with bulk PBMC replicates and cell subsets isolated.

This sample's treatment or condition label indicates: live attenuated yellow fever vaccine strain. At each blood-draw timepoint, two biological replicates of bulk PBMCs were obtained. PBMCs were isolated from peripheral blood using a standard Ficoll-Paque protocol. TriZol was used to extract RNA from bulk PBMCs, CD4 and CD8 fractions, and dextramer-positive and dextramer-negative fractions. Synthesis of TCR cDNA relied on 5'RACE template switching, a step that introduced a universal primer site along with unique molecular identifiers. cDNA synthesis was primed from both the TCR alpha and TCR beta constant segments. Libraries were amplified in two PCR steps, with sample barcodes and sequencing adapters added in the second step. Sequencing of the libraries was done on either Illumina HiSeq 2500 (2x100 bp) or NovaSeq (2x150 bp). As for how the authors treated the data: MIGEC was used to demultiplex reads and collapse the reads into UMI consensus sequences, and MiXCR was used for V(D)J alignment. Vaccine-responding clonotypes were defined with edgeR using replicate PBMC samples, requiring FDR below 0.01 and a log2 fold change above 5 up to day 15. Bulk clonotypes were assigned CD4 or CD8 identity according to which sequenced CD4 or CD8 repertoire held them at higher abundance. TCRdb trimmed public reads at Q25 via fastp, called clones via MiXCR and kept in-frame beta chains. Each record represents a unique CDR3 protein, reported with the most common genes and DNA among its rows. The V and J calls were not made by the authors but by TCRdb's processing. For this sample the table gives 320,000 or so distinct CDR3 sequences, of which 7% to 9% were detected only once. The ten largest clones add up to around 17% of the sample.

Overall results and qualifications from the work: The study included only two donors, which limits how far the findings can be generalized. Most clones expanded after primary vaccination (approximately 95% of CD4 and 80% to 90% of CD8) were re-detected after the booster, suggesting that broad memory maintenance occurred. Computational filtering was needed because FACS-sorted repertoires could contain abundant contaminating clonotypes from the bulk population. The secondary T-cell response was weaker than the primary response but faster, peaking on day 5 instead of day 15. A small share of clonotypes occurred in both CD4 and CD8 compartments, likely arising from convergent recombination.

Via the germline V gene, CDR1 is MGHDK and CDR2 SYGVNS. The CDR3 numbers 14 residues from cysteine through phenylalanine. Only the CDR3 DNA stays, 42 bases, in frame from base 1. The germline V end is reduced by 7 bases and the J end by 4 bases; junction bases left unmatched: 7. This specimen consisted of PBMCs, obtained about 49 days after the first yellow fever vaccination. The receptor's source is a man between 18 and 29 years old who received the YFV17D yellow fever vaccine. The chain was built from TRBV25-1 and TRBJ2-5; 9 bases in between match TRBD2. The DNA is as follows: TGTGCCAGCAAGGGCGGGGGGGCCGGAGAGACCCAGTACTTC. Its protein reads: CASKGGGAGETQYF.